This TCR beta chain was captured by sequencing in a study of CD8+CD57+ T cells in acquired aplastic anemia. At least ten counts were recorded for this clonotype. CDR3 length equals 13 residues. V gave up 1 base and J gave up 4 bases, with 7 bases separating them. The use of genomic DNA as template underpinned the TCR beta VDJ and CDR3 profiling. TCRdb fed the reads into MiXCR, producing one record per CDR3 protein. In the table there are around 200,000 distinct CDR3 sequences, roughly 65% of which are singletons. Patients sequenced had flow cytometry evidence of CD8+CD57+ cell expansion. V and J are TRBV12-3 or TRBV12-4 and TRBJ1-2; possible D gene TRBD1, 5 bases. The source is a human donor with aplastic anemia. The sequenced material came from sorted CD4+, CD8+, or CD8+CD57+ T cells (not recorded which) from PBMCs. The CDR3: CASSLGQIYGYTF. The CDR3 bases are TGTGCCAGCAGTTTAGGACAGATCTATGGCTACACCTTC.